The 8 T cell receptor beta chains given below trace back to one sample, sequenced in a study of blood T cell repertoires in COVID-19. Some clones are missing from TCRdb's copy, which holds only in-frame ones; the method was immunoSEQ multiplex PCR. The repertoire consists of approximately 110,000 clones, with 90% occurring once and the leading ten covering about 4.5%. Sample: peripheral blood. Every receptor here comes from a woman between 45 and 65 years old with acute or convalescent COVID-19.

The chain links TRBV24-1 to TRBJ1-2, with D unresolved. Germline V CDR1 and CDR2: KGHDR, SFDVKD. The V and J ends lost 0 bases and 8 bases respectively, with 9 bases between them. This CDR3 comprises 13 residues. In DNA, the CDR3 is TGTGCCACCAGTGATTTGGACGGGAGGGGCTACACCTTC. Translated: CATSDLDGRGYTF.

The J gene is TRBJ2-1, the V gene TRBV19; 9 bases agree with TRBD2. The junction had 15 bases not matched to a gene; V was cut back by 7 bases and J by 8 bases. The CDR3 contains 16 residues. From germline, CDR1 is LNHDA and CDR2 SQIVND (reference sequence). The CDR3 protein is CASTLLAGTSFDEQFF. The CDR3, as DNA: TGTGCCAGTACCCTACTCGCCGGGACTAGCTTCGATGAGCAGTTCTTC. Combining the CDR3 with reference TRBV19 and TRBJ2-1 gives the whole variable domain DGGITQSPKYLFRKEGQNVTLSCEQNLNHDAMYWYRQDPGQGLRLIYYSQIVNDFQKGDIAEGYSVSREKKESFPLTVTSAQKNPTAFYLCASTLLAGTSFDEQFFGPGTRLTVL.

The rearrangement joins TRBV4-1 to TRBJ2-3, with TRBD1 matching over 7 bases. Per germline, CDR1 MGHRA and CDR2 YSYEKL. The CDR3 is 17 amino acids. With V trimmed by 3 bases and J by 4 bases, 13 bases remained unmatched. Written as DNA, the CDR3 is TGCGCCAGCAGCCACGTATGGACAGGTGAGGAAGCAGATACGCAGTATTTT. Protein sequence: CASSHVWTGEEADTQYF.

The V call is TRBV19, the J call TRBJ2-7, with D uncertain. The germline CDR1 and CDR2 sequences are LNHDA and SQIVND (reference sequence). The V and J ends lost 5 bases and 3 bases respectively, with 11 bases between them. The CDR3 is 13 residues long. The chain's CDR3 is CASSSRSNYEQYF. The CDR3 nucleotides are TGTGCCAGTAGTTCCCGGTCGAACTACGAGCAGTACTTC. Supplemented by reference TRBV19 and TRBJ2-7, the full variable domain reads DGGITQSPKYLFRKEGQNVTLSCEQNLNHDAMYWYRQDPGQGLRLIYYSQIVNDFQKGDIAEGYSVSREKKESFPLTVTSAQKNPTAFYLCASSSRSNYEQYFGPGTRLTVT.

The genes are TRBV28 and TRBJ2-7; D is unresolved. Germline V gene sequence: CDR1 MDHEN, CDR2 SYDVKM. The CDR3 is made up of 11 amino acids. Trimming stripped 6 bases from V and 3 bases from J, with 6 bases between. In DNA form, the CDR3 reads TGTGCCAGCAGCTACGACTACGAGCAGTACTTC. It encodes CASSYDYEQYF.

This chain links TRBV9 with TRBJ1-1; the D gene is possibly TRBD1 (5 bases). The germline V gene encodes CDR1 SGDLS and CDR2 YYNGEE. CDR3 size: 15 residues. V was clipped by 0 bases and J by 1 base, with 10 bases between them. The CDR3 DNA is TGTGCCAGCAGCGTAGGACAGAACCCGAACACTGAAGCTTTCTTT. It yields the protein CASSVGQNPNTEAFF.

The V call is TRBV11-2, the J call TRBJ1-5; D not certain. CDR3 size: 15 residues. Trimming shortened V by 0 bases and J by 6 bases, and 12 bases separated the two germline ends. Per germline, CDR1 SGHAT and CDR2 FQNNGV. CDR3 amino acids: CASSLDRAPFQPQHF. CDR3 sequence (DNA): TGTGCCAGCAGCTTAGATCGAGCCCCATTTCAGCCCCAGCATTTT.

CDR3 region: CASSVGRVSEQYF. The DNA for the CDR3 is TGTGCCAGCAGCGTAGGGAGGGTTAGCGAGCAGTACTTC. The chain uses TRBV9 and TRBJ2-7, with D maybe TRBD2 (6 bases). Trimming took off 0 bases at V and 6 bases at J, with 10 bases between the two ends. The CDR3 loop spans 13 amino acids. CDR1 and CDR2 from the germline V gene are SGDLS and YYNGEE. The full variable domain, rest sourced from reference TRBV9 and TRBJ2-7, is DSGVTQTPKHLITATGQRVTLRCSPRSGDLSVYWYQQSLDQGLQFLIQYYNGEERAKGNILERFSAQQFPDLHSELNLSSLELGDSALYFCASSVGRVSEQYFGPGTRLTVT.